The subject of this entry is one T cell receptor beta chain. Its antigen is unknown. Base qualities are not provided; no much larger clone lies one nucleotide away. This sample is part of a study of control samples from healthy donors and cancer patients (dated by TCRdb to the early 2020s). Preparation of the library involved the immunoSEQ multiplex PCR assay. TCRdb re-hosts the immuneACCESS table, in-frame sequences only. Its copies lack some clones; in the studies checked, an unresolved V gene accounts for under half of them, and the cause for the rest is not known. The sample has roughly 160,000 clones on record, approximately 94% of them singletons. About 14% of the sample is taken by the ten largest. Ends trimmed: V by 10 bases, J by 6 bases; bases unmatched to a gene: 6. Taken from the germline V gene (reference sequence), the CDR1 and CDR2 loops are MNHEY and SMNVEV. The CDR3 holds 12 amino acids from the cysteine to the phenylalanine. Here the CDR3 DNA is all that survives: 36 bases in frame from base 1.

This receptor was taken from a man aged 60 to 75 with colorectal cancer. Material for sequencing was PBMCs. This chain joins TRBV27 to TRBJ2-1, with 7 bases matching TRBD1. The CDR3 corresponds to CATSTGSNEQFF. The bases read TGTGCCACCTCGACAGGGTCCAATGAGCAGTTCTTC.